This T cell receptor (beta chain) stems from a study of blood T cell repertoires in COVID-19. V trimming: 3 bases; J trimming: 9 bases; junction bases outside the gene matches: 11. The CDR3 has 14 amino acids. The germline V gene has CDR1 SQVTM and CDR2 ANQGSEA. Sequenced by immunoSEQ multiplex PCR; TCRdb stores in-frame clones only, minus some. This sample yields 200,000 to 300,000 clones, of which 75% to 90% are seen a single time; around 9.2% belongs to the top ten. Source material: peripheral blood. This chain connects TRBV29-1 to TRBJ2-1; 7 bases map to TRBD2. This clonotype was sampled from a human donor in a cohort sampled during active COVID-19. CDR3 sequence reads: CSVDREARGSEQFF. CDR3 DNA sequence: TGCAGCGTTGACCGGGAGGCCCGGGGGAGTGAGCAGTTCTTC.